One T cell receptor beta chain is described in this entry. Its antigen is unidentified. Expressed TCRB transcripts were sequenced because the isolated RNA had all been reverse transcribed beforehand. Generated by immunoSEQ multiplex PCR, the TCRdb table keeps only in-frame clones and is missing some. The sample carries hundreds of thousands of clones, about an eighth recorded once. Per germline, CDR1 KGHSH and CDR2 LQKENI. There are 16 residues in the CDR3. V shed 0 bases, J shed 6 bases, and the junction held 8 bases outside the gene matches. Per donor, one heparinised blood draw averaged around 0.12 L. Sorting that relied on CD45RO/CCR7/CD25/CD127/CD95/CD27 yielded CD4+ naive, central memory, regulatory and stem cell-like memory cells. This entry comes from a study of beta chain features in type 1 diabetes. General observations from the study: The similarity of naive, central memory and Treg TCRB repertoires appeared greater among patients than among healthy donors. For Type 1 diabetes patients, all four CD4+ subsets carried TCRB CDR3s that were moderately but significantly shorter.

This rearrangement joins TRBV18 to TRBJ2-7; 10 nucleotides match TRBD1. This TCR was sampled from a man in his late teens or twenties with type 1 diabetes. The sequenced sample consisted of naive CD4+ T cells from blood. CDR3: CASSPPLGQGILEQYF. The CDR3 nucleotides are TGTGCCAGCTCACCACCTCTGGGACAGGGGATTCTCGAGCAGTACTTC.